The 20 T cell receptor beta chains below come from one sample, sequenced in a study of cytomegalovirus exposure and HLA in healthy donors. The PCR used 60 Vbeta and 13 Jbeta primers. Profiling relied on immunoSEQ multiplex PCR, and the TCRdb table lists in-frame clones only, not all of them. The repertoire table contains fewer than 50,000 clones. Source material: PBMCs. Source of these receptors: a male donor in good health and CMV-seronegative.

The V call is TRBV2, the J call TRBJ2-3; TRBD2 matches at 12 bases. V shed 1 base and J 6 bases; nucleotides not matched to a gene: 5. The CDR3 consists of 16 residues. Germline V gene lookup returns CDR1 SNHLY and CDR2 FYNNEI. The CDR3 DNA follows: TGTGCCAGCAGTGAAGAACTAGCGGGAGGAGGGGATACGCAGTATTTT. This sequence encodes CASSEELAGGGDTQYF.

The genes are TRBV6-1 and TRBJ1-5, with 7 bases identical to TRBD1. V lost 4 bases and J lost 1; bases outside the gene matches: 7. This CDR3 has 16 residues. CDR1 and CDR2 from the germline V gene are MNHNS and SASEGT. The CDR3 spells CASSAATGLSNQPQHF. As DNA, the CDR3 is TGTGCCAGCAGTGCCGCGACAGGGTTGAGCAATCAGCCCCAGCATTTT.

V is TRBV5-4 and J is TRBJ1-1; D gene uncertain. The CDR3 sequence is 14 residues long. V lost 5 bases to trimming and J lost 2 bases, with 13 bases between them. Germline assignment: CDR1 SGHNT and CDR2 YYREEE (reference sequence). For the CDR3, the DNA is TGTGCCAGCAGTCGCACCTCGGGAAACACTGAAGCTTTCTTT. Translated, it gives CASSRTSGNTEAFF.

V gene TRBV6-1 combines with J gene TRBJ2-3, with D possibly being TRBD2 (5 bases). V lost 8 bases, J lost 3 bases, and 12 bases lay in between. CDR1 and CDR2 from the germline V gene are MNHNS and SASEGT. This CDR3 comprises 13 residues. The CDR3 reads CASGDGETDTQYF. CDR3 DNA sequence: TGTGCCAGCGGCGACGGGGAGACAGATACGCAGTATTTT.

This rearrangement joins TRBV18 to TRBJ1-2; 11 nucleotides agree with TRBD1. The CDR3 length is 14 residues. V dropped 3 bases and J dropped 7; count of bases not matched to a gene: 4. Germline V gives CDR1 KGHSH, CDR2 LQKENI. The CDR3, as DNA: TGTGCCAGCTCACCGGGACAGGGGGAAGGTGGCTACACCTTC. Translation: CASSPGQGEGGYTF.

The chain couples TRBV30 to TRBJ2-3, with 8 bases lining up with TRBD2. This CDR3 spans 14 amino acids. J lost 5 bases, V lost 0 bases, and 4 bases had no gene match. Per germline, CDR1 GTSNPN and CDR2 SVGIG (reference sequence). CDR3 residues: CAWSVGTSIDTQYF. The CDR3 DNA reads as TGTGCCTGGAGTGTAGGGACTAGTATAGATACGCAGTATTTT.

The rearrangement links TRBV9 to TRBJ2-1; 9 bases agree with TRBD2. Looked up from germline, CDR1 is SGDLS and CDR2 is YYNGEE. The CDR3 totals 16 residues. V lost 4 bases to trimming and J lost 3 bases; unmatched junction nucleotides: 8. CDR3 sequence reads: CASSPMAGGVYNEQFF. CDR3 nucleotide sequence: TGTGCCAGCAGCCCTATGGCGGGAGGGGTCTACAATGAGCAGTTCTTC.

The V gene is TRBV18, the J gene TRBJ2-1; 8 bases agree with TRBD2. From germline, CDR1 is KGHSH and CDR2 LQKENI. CDR3 size: 14 residues. V lost 6 bases and J lost 6; bases outside the gene matches: 7. Here the CDR3 reads CASSSVGGANEQFF. As DNA, the CDR3 is TGTGCCAGCTCCTCAGTCGGGGGGGCCAATGAGCAGTTCTTC.

The chain links TRBV7-9 to TRBJ2-7, with TRBD1 as a possible D gene (6 bases). CDR3 length: 17 residues. Trimming pared 6 bases from V and 1 base from J, leaving 22 bases between. Germline-derived CDR1 and CDR2 are SEHNR and FQNEAQ (reference sequence). The CDR3 loop is CASSNVGQGIWSYEQYF. CDR3 DNA: TGTGCCAGCAGTAACGTAGGGCAGGGGATCTGGTCCTACGAGCAGTACTTC.

This chain joins TRBV19 and TRBJ2-1, with D possibly being TRBD1 (5 bases). Trimming left V 5 bases short and J 6 bases short, with 11 bases between. The CDR3 runs to 13 residues. Germline CDR1 LNHDA, CDR2 SQIVND (reference sequence). The CDR3 spells CASSVGQSNEQFF. The CDR3 nucleotides read TGTGCCAGTAGTGTGGGGCAGAGCAATGAGCAGTTCTTC. Full variable domain (rest looked up from reference TRBV19 and TRBJ2-1): DGGITQSPKYLFRKEGQNVTLSCEQNLNHDAMYWYRQDPGQGLRLIYYSQIVNDFQKGDIAEGYSVSREKKESFPLTVTSAQKNPTAFYLCASSVGQSNEQFFGPGTRLTVL.

J is TRBJ2-3 and V is TRBV18, with 10 bases identical to TRBD2. Looked up from germline, CDR1 is KGHSH and CDR2 is LQKENI. The CDR3 runs to 15 residues. V lost 3 bases, J lost 4 bases, and 4 bases stayed unmatched. The CDR3 nucleotides are TGTGCCAGCTCACCGGCTAGCGGGAGTCCAGATACGCAGTATTTT. Translating gives CASSPASGSPDTQYF.

The genes are TRBV11-1 and TRBJ2-1; TRBD2 matches at 8 bases. The CDR3 covers 13 residues. V gave up 5 bases and J gave up 16 bases; unmatched junction bases: 13. The germline gives CDR1 SGHAT, CDR2 FQDESV (reference sequence). The CDR3 loop is CASSAGTGGYEFF. CDR3 sequence (DNA): TGTGCCAGCAGCGCCGGCACGGGAGGGTATGAATTCTTC. Full variable domain (outside the CDR3, taken from reference TRBV11-1 and TRBJ2-1): EAEVAQSPRYKITEKSQAVAFWCDPISGHATLYWYRQILGQGPELLVQFQDESVVDDSQLPKDRFSAERLKGVDSTLKIQPAELGDSAMYLCASSAGTGGYEFFGPGTRLTVL.

The chain links TRBV5-6 to TRBJ2-3, with 8 nucleotides matching TRBD1. The germline V gene encodes CDR1 SGHDT and CDR2 YYEEEE. V lost 2 bases to trimming and J lost 0 bases; unmatched junction nucleotides: 2. There are 15 residues in the CDR3. CDR3 in amino acids: CASSFRTGSTDTQYF. The CDR3 nucleotides are TGTGCCAGCAGCTTCCGGACAGGGAGCACAGATACGCAGTATTTT.

The chain uses TRBV18 and TRBJ2-2; no definite D call. Germline CDR1 reads KGHSH; CDR2 reads LQKENI. Trimming cost V 4 bases and J 0 bases, with 6 bases left between them. The CDR3 covers 14 residues. The CDR3 sequence: CASSREPNTGELFF. CDR3 coding DNA: TGTGCCAGCTCACGAGAACCGAACACCGGGGAGCTGTTTTTT.

The V call is TRBV7-3, the J call TRBJ2-2; the D gene is possibly TRBD2 (6 bases). Germline V gene sequence: CDR1 SGHTA, CDR2 FQGTGA. Trimming cost V 5 bases and J 4 bases, with 17 bases left between them. The CDR3 spans 16 residues. DNA for the CDR3: TGTGCCAGCAGCCCAGTCGGGGGAGAGAGCACCGGGGAGCTGTTTTTT. As protein: CASSPVGGESTGELFF.

CDR3 amino acids: CASSDKGLATGELFF. Here the CDR3 DNA reads TGTGCCAGCAGTGACAAGGGACTAGCAACCGGGGAGCTGTTTTTT. J is TRBJ2-2 and V is TRBV6-1, with 9 bases identical to TRBD2. After removal of 3 bases from V and 5 bases from J, the junction contained 4 bases not matched to a gene. The CDR3 spans 15 residues. Per germline, CDR1 MNHNS and CDR2 SASEGT.

The genes are TRBV6-1 and TRBJ1-4, with 7 bases lining up with TRBD1. The CDR3 runs 14 residues. Germline V lookup: CDR1 MNHNS, CDR2 SASEGT. The ends lost 8 bases at V and 4 bases at J; junction bases unmatched: 7. The CDR3 bases are TGTGCCAGCGGGCCGGGACAGCTTAATGAAAAACTGTTTTTT. Translated: CASGPGQLNEKLFF.

The rearrangement links TRBV7-8 to TRBJ2-5, with D possibly matching TRBD1 (6 bases). V was trimmed by 4 bases and J by 0 bases, leaving 27 bases between them. CDR1 SGHVS and CDR2 FQNEAQ come from the germline V gene. CDR3 length: 20 amino acids. CDR3 DNA: TGTGCCAGCAGCTACGGGTGGGGACAACGGCGGCAACGCAACCAAGAGACCCAGTACTTC. It translates to CASSYGWGQRRQRNQETQYF.

The chain combines TRBV7-9 with TRBJ2-3, with D tentatively TRBD1 (5 bases). V shed 1 base and J shed 6 bases, with 11 bases lying between them. The CDR3 has 14 amino acids. The V gene's germline CDR1 is SEHNR and CDR2 FQNEAQ (reference sequence). The CDR3, as DNA: TGTGCCAGCAGCTTAGAACAGGCAGGCGATACGCAGTATTTT. This encodes CASSLEQAGDTQYF.

CDR3 in amino acids: CASSISGVGYTF. The CDR3 region has the DNA TGTGCCAGTAGTATATCGGGGGTCGGCTACACCTTC. The chain combines TRBV19 with TRBJ1-2; maybe TRBD1 (5 bases). Per the germline V gene, CDR1 is LNHDA and CDR2 is SQIVND (reference sequence). CDR3 size: 12 residues. Trimming stripped 2 bases from V and 8 bases from J, with 9 bases between.